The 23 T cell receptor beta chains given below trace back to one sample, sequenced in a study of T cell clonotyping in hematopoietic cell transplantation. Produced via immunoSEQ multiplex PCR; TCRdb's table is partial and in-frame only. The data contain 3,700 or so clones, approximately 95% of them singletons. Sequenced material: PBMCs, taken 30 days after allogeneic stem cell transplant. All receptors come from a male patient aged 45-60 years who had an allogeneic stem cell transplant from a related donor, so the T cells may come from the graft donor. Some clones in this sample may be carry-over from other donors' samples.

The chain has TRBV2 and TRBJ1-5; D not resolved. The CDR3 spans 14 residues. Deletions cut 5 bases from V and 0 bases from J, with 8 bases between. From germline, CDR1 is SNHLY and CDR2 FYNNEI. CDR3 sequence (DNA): TGTGCCAGCAGTAAGACAAGTAGCAATCAGCCCCAGCATTTT. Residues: CASSKTSSNQPQHF. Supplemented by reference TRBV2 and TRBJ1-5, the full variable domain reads EPEVTQTPSHQVTQMGQEVILRCVPISNHLYFYWYRQILGQKVEFLVSFYNNEISEKSEIFDDQFSVERPDGSNFTLKIRSTKLEDSAMYFCASSKTSSNQPQHFGDGTRLSIL.

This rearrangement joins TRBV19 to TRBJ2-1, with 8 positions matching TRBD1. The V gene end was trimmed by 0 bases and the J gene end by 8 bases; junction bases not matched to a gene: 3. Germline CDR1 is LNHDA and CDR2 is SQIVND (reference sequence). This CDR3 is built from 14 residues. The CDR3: CASSIEAGGDEQFF. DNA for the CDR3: TGTGCCAGTAGTATAGAGGCAGGGGGCGATGAGCAGTTCTTC.

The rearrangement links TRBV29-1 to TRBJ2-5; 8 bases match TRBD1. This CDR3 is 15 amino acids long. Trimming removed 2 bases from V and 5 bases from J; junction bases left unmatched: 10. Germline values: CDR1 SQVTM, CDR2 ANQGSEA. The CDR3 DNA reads TGCAGCGTTGAATCACAGGGGGAAGTGAGCGAGACCCAGTACTTC. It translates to CSVESQGEVSETQYF.

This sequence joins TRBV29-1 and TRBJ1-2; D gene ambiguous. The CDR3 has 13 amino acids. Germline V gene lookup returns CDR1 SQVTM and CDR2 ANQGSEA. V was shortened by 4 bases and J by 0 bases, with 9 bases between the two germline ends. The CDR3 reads CSVGAGANYGYTF. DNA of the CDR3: TGCAGCGTTGGGGCGGGAGCTAACTATGGCTACACCTTC.

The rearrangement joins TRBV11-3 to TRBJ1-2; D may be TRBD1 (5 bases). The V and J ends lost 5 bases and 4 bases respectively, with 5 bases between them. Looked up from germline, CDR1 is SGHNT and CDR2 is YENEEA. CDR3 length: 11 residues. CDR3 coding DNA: TGTGCCAGCAGCGGGGGCTATGGCTACACCTTC. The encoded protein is CASSGGYGYTF.

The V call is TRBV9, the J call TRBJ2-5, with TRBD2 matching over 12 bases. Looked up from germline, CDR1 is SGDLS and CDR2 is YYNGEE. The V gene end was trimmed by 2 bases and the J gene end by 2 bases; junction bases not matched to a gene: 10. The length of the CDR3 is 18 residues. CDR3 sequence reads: CASSVRGRGTSGQETQYF. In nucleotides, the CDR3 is TGTGCCAGCAGCGTGAGGGGTCGGGGGACTAGCGGGCAAGAGACCCAGTACTTC.

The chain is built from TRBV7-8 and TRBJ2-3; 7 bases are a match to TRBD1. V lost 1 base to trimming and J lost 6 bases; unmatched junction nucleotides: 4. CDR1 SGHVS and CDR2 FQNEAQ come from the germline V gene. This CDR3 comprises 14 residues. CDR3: CASSLGQGEDTQYF. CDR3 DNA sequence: TGTGCCAGCAGCTTAGGGCAGGGGGAGGATACGCAGTATTTT.

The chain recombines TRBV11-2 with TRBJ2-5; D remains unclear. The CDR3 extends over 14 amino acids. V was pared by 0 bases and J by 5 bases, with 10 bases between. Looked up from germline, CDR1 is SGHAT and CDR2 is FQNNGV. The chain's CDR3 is CASSLEAIWETQYF. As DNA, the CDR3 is TGTGCCAGCAGCTTAGAGGCGATTTGGGAGACCCAGTACTTC.

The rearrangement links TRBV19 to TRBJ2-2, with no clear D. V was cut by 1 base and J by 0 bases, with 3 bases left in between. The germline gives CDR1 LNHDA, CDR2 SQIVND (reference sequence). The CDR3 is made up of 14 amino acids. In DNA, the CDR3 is TGTGCCAGTAGTATAGGGGCGAACACCGGGGAGCTGTTTTTT. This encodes CASSIGANTGELFF.

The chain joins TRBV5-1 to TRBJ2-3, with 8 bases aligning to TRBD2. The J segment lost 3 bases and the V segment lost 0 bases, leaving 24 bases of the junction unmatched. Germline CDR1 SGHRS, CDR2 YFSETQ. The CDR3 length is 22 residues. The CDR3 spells CASSLDPVAGGYPDPITDTQYF. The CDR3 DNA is TGCGCCAGCAGCTTGGACCCCGTGGCGGGGGGTTATCCGGACCCGATTACAGATACGCAGTATTTT.

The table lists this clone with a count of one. In DNA form, the CDR3 reads TGTGCCAGCAGCTTAGGTCGCAGGCCAGAGACCCAGTACTTC. It encodes CASSLGRRPETQYF. The J gene is TRBJ2-5, the V gene TRBV7-2; no clear D. The CDR3 totals 14 residues. V was cut by 1 base and J by 4 bases, with 10 bases left in between. CDR1 is SGHTA, CDR2 FQGNSA, per germline. Full variable domain (missing parts from reference TRBV7-2 and TRBJ2-5): GAGVSQSPSNKVTEKGKDVELRCDPISGHTALYWYRQSLGQGLEFLIYFQGNSAPDKSGLPSDRFSAERTGGSVSTLTIQRTQQEDSAVYLCASSLGRRPETQYFGPGTRLLVL.

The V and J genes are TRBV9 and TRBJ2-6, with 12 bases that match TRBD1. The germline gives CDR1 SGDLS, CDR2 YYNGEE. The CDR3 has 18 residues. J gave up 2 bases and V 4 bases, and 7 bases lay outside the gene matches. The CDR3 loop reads CASSLIGTGGAGANVLTF. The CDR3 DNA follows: TGTGCCAGCAGCTTAATAGGGACAGGGGGCGCTGGGGCCAACGTCCTGACTTTC. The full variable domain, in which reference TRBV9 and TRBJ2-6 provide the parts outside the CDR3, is DSGVTQTPKHLITATGQRVTLRCSPRSGDLSVYWYQQSLDQGLQFLIQYYNGEERAKGNILERFSAQQFPDLHSELNLSSLELGDSALYFCASSLIGTGGAGANVLTFGAGSRLTVL.

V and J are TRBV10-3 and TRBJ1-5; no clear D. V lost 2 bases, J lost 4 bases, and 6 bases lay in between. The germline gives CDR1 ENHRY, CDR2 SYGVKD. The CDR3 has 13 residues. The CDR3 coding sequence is TGTGCCATCAGTGAGAGGGAGAATCAGCCCCAGCATTTT. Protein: CAISERENQPQHF.

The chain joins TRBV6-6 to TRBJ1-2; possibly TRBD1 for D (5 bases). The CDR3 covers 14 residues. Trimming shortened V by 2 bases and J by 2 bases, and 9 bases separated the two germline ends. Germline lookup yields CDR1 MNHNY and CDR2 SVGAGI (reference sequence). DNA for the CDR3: TGTGCCAGCAGTTACCAGGGTTCCAACTATGGCTACACCTTC. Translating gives CASSYQGSNYGYTF.

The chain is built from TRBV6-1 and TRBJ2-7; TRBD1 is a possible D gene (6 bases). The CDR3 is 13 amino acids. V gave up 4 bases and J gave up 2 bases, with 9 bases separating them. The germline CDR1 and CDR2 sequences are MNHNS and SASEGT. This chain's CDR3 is CASSGGLTYEQYF. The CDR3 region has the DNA TGTGCCAGCAGTGGGGGGCTGACCTACGAGCAGTACTTC.

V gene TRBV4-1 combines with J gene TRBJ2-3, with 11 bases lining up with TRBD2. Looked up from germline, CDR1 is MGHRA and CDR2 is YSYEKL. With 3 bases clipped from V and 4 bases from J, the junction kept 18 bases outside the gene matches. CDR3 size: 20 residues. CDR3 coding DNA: TGCGCCAGCAGCCACCCCTCCCTCCTAGCGGGGGGATTGAGGTCAGATACGCAGTATTTT. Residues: CASSHPSLLAGGLRSDTQYF.

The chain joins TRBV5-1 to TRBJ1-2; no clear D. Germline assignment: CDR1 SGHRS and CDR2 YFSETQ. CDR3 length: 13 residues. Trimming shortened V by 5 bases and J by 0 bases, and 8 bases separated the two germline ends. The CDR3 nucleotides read TGCGCCAGCAGAACCGATGCTAACTATGGCTACACCTTC. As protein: CASRTDANYGYTF.

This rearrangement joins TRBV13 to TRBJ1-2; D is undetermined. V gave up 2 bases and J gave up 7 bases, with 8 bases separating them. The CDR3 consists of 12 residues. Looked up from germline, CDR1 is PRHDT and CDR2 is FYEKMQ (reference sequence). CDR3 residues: CASSLRVGGYTF. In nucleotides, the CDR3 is TGTGCCAGCAGCTTAAGAGTTGGTGGCTACACCTTC.

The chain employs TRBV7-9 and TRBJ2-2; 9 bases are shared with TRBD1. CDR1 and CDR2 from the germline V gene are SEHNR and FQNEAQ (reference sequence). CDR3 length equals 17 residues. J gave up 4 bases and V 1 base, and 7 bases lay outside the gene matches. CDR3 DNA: TGTGCCAGCAGCTTAGGGACAGGGGTAAGACTCACCGGGGAGCTGTTTTTT. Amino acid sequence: CASSLGTGVRLTGELFF.

This CDR3 reads CASSFDSTDTQYF. CDR3 nucleotides: TGTGCCAGCAGCTTCGACAGCACAGATACGCAGTATTTT. The chain is built from TRBV5-4 and TRBJ2-3; D is uncertain. CDR1 is SGHNT and CDR2 is YYREEE in the germline V gene (reference sequence). The CDR3 spans 13 residues. Trimming cost V 2 bases and J 0 bases, with 4 bases left between them.

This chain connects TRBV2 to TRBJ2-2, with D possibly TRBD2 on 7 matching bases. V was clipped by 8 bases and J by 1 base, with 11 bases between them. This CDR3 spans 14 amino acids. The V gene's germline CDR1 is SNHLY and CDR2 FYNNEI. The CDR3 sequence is CASAGAVNTGELFF. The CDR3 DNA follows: TGTGCCAGCGCGGGGGCAGTGAACACCGGGGAGCTGTTTTTT.

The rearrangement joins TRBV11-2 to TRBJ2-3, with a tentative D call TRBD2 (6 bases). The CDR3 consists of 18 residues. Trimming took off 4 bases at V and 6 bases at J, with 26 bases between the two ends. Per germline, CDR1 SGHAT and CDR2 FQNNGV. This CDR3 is CASSYRLRDLKREDTQYF. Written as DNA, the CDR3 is TGTGCCAGCAGCTATCGCCTCCGGGACCTCAAACGGGAGGATACGCAGTATTTT.

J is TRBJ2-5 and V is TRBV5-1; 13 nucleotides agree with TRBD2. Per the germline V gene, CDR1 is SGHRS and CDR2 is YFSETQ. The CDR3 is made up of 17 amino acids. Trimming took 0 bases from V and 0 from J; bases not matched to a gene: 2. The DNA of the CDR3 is TGCGCCAGCAGCTTGGGGGGACTAGCGGGGTACCAAGAGACCCAGTACTTC. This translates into CASSLGGLAGYQETQYF.